The source of this TCR beta chain is a study of CD8 T cells in ankylosing spondylitis. Libraries for TCR beta were made by quantitative 5'-RACE with molecular barcodes. TCRdb re-analysed the 5' RACE reads in MiXCR, keeping a single row per CDR3 protein. The repertoire holds more than 650,000 distinct CDR3 sequences, with around 11% as singletons. The study's findings and limits: Past studies reported some motif variants in reactive arthritis synovial fluid and blood. The disease-linked clones had a CD8+ phenotype and low blood frequencies. In ankylosing spondylitis blood, a motif of about eight highly homologous TCR beta variants appeared characteristic.

This clonotype has a count of ten or more. As yet, its antigen is unknown. V was cut by 7 bases and J by 1 base, with 10 bases left in between. CDR3 length: 13 amino acids. This sequence joins TRBV12-3 or TRBV12-4 and TRBJ1-1; no clear D gene. The source is a male donor with ankylosing spondylitis. Material: blood, either unsorted or a sorted T cell fraction (not recorded which). The CDR3 sequence: CASTGQRNTEAFF. In DNA form, the CDR3 reads TGTGCCAGCACCGGTCAGAGGAACACTGAAGCTTTCTTT.